A single sample is the source of the 12 T cell receptor beta chains below, sequenced in a study of cytomegalovirus exposure and HLA in healthy donors. Amplification used 60 Vbeta primers and 13 Jbeta primers. TCRdb's table, derived via immunoSEQ multiplex PCR, lists solely in-frame clones and lacks some. The table records fewer than 200,000 clones, approximately 75% of them present only once. Input material: PBMCs. These receptors all stem from a girl aged 5-17 years in good health and CMV-seronegative.

This clone was observed a handful of times. J is TRBJ1-5 and V is TRBV9; maybe TRBD1 (6 bases). The CDR3 is 15 residues long. Germline V gene lookup returns CDR1 SGDLS and CDR2 YYNGEE. V gave up 4 bases and J gave up 7 bases, with 18 bases separating them. The CDR3 spells CASSPSPSGHQPQHF. The CDR3, as DNA: TGTGCCAGCAGCCCCAGCCCGTCGGGACACCAGCCCCAGCATTTT.

The chain links TRBV6-5 to TRBJ1-1; tentative D call: TRBD1 (5 bases). Per the germline V gene, CDR1 is MNHEY and CDR2 is SVGAGI. The CDR3 is made up of 14 amino acids. V lost 1 base, J lost 4 bases, and 10 bases lay in between. This CDR3 is CASSYFREGTEAFF. The CDR3 DNA is TGTGCCAGCAGTTACTTCAGGGAGGGCACTGAAGCTTTCTTT.

V is TRBV12-5 and J is TRBJ2-1, with 11 positions matching TRBD2. Germline V gives CDR1 LGHNT, CDR2 FRNRAP. Germline trimming cut 5 bases from V and 4 bases from J; bases unmatched to any gene: 4. This CDR3 is built from 15 residues. Here the CDR3 reads CASGHGTSGYNEQFF. DNA for the CDR3: TGTGCTAGTGGTCACGGGACTAGCGGTTACAATGAGCAGTTCTTC.

CDR3 amino acids: CARINLSEQFF. In nucleotides, the CDR3 is TGTGCCCGGATAAACCTGAGTGAGCAGTTCTTC. The chain links TRBV30 to TRBJ2-1; no clear D. V lost 8 bases and J 9 bases, leaving 14 bases between the germline ends. Germline CDR1 reads GTSNPN; CDR2 reads SVGIG (reference sequence). The CDR3 extends over 11 amino acids. Complete variable domain (other parts from reference TRBV30 and TRBJ2-1): SQTIHQWPATLVQPVGSPLSLECTVEGTSNPNLYWYRQAAGRGLQLLFYSVGIGQISSEVPQNLSASRPQDRQFILSSKKLLLSDSGFYLCARINLSEQFFGPGTRLTVL.

The rearrangement joins TRBV2 to TRBJ1-2; D might be TRBD1 (6 bases). Trimming took off 6 bases at V and 6 bases at J, with 14 bases between the two ends. Per the germline V gene, CDR1 is SNHLY and CDR2 is FYNNEI. The CDR3 loop spans 13 amino acids. CDR3 bases: TGTGCCAGCAGGGGAACAGGGAGGGATGGCTACACCTTC. This sequence encodes CASRGTGRDGYTF.

In this sample, this clone turned up once. The genes are TRBV9 and TRBJ2-3, with 8 nucleotides matching TRBD2. The CDR3 spans 17 residues. Germline CDR1 and CDR2: SGDLS and YYNGEE. V lost 2 bases, J lost 6 bases, and 14 bases stayed unmatched. CDR3 in amino acids: CASSVGAGDPKGDTQYF. DNA for the CDR3: TGTGCCAGCAGCGTTGGAGCGGGGGACCCGAAGGGGGATACGCAGTATTTT.

The chain couples TRBV29-1 to TRBJ2-3, with D maybe TRBD1 (5 bases). Germline V CDR1 and CDR2: SQVTM, ANQGSEA. This CDR3 region has 12 residues. The germline V and J ends were trimmed by 4 bases and 5 bases, with 10 bases remaining between them. The CDR3 nucleotides read TGCAGCGTTGGTTGGGGCGAAGATACGCAGTATTTT. Protein sequence: CSVGWGEDTQYF.

V usage is TRBV5-5 and J usage is TRBJ2-7; 9 bases fit TRBD1. V lost 0 bases, J lost 3 bases, and 4 bases stayed unmatched. From germline, CDR1 is SGHKS and CDR2 YYEKEE (reference sequence). This CDR3 comprises 15 residues. The DNA for the CDR3 is TGTGCCAGCAGCTTGGCCGGGACAGGGATCTACGAGCAGTACTTC. Amino acid sequence: CASSLAGTGIYEQYF.

The J gene is TRBJ2-7, the V gene TRBV18; TRBD2 matches 8 bases. CDR1 and CDR2 from the germline V gene are KGHSH and LQKENI. There are 15 residues in the CDR3. V trimming: 2 bases; J trimming: 3 bases; junction bases outside the gene matches: 6. CDR3 residues: CASSPSGLAGYEQYF. In DNA form, the CDR3 reads TGTGCCAGCTCACCAAGTGGCCTAGCGGGCTACGAGCAGTACTTC.

The chain joins TRBV6-1 to TRBJ1-2; 7 nucleotides align to TRBD1. CDR3 length equals 14 residues. Germline V CDR1 and CDR2: MNHNS, SASEGT. The trim removed 5 bases at V and 4 bases at J, leaving 7 bases unmatched. In nucleotides, the CDR3 is TGTGCCAGCAGTCCATTGACAGGGAGCTATGGCTACACCTTC. It encodes CASSPLTGSYGYTF.

This clone was seen a handful of times. The chain joins TRBV5-1 to TRBJ2-1; D is uncertain. The CDR3 has 16 amino acids. Germline V gene sequence: CDR1 SGHRS, CDR2 YFSETQ. The V gene lost 4 bases and the J gene lost 0 bases, with 14 bases spanning the gap. CDR3 bases: TGCGCCAGCAGCCGAGGTGGCGAGAGCTCCTACAATGAGCAGTTCTTC. It translates to CASSRGGESSYNEQFF. Full variable domain (rest looked up from reference TRBV5-1 and TRBJ2-1): KAGVTQTPRYLIKTRGQQVTLSCSPISGHRSVSWYQQTPGQGLQFLFEYFSETQRNKGNFPGRFSGRQFSNSRSEMNVSTLELGDSALYLCASSRGGESSYNEQFFGPGTRLTVL.

This clone appeared once. The CDR3 sequence is CASSLQGDSPLHF. In nucleotides, the CDR3 is TGTGCCAGCAGCTTACAGGGGGACTCACCCCTCCACTTT. The chain joins TRBV7-9 to TRBJ1-6; 7 bases line up with TRBD1. CDR1 and CDR2 from the germline V gene are SEHNR and FQNEAQ (reference sequence). The length of the CDR3 is 13 residues. V was clipped by 2 bases and J by 10 bases; unmatched bases: 2.